Reported below is one T cell receptor beta chain. The junction does not match germline at one end; this may be a read error. The template was RNA from unsorted bulk tissue. A modified ARM-PCR protocol with three rounds of nested PCR amplified TCRbeta. In TCRdb, the multiplex PCR reads were re-called with MiXCR into one record per CDR3 protein. This table has about 200,000 distinct CDR3 sequences, 70% to 75% appearing once. This sample is part of a study of tumor and adjacent non-tumor tissue in lung cancer. This CDR3 is built from 13 residues. Per germline, CDR1 SGHNT and CDR2 YENEEA. Source material: lung tumor tissue. This sequence joins TRBV11-3 and TRBJ2-3; the D is unclear. The sequence was obtained from a man between 60 and 70 years old with non-small cell lung cancer. The CDR3 sequence is CASSLSWSDTQYF. CDR3 DNA: TGTGCCAGTAGCTTGTCGTGGTCAGATACGCAGTATTTT. Complete variable domain (other parts from reference TRBV11-3 and TRBJ2-3): EAGVVQSPRYKIIEKKQPVAFWCNPISGHNTLYWYLQNLGQGPELLIRYENEEAVDDSQLPKDRFSAERLKGVDSTLKIQPAELGDSAVYLCASSLSWSDTQYFGPGTRLTVL.